Presented here are 4 T cell receptor beta chains from one specimen sequenced in a study of shared clonotypes between healthy human individuals. Only in-frame clones appear in the TCRdb table, and some are missing; sequencing was by immunoSEQ multiplex PCR. The sample contains around 990,000 clones, roughly 80% of which appear only once. The sequenced material came from memory CD4+ T cells from PBMCs. Subset defined: CD45RA-negative fraction. The receptors were sampled from a man between 18 and 35 years old in good health. Some clones in this sample may be carry-over from other donors' samples.

The chain is built from TRBV7-3 and TRBJ1-1; TRBD1 is a possible D gene (5 bases). Trimming pared 5 bases from V and 4 bases from J, leaving 17 bases between. From germline, CDR1 is SGHTA and CDR2 FQGTGA. The CDR3 covers 15 residues. Written as DNA, the CDR3 is TGTGCCAGCAGCATCCAACCCGCAGGGTCCACTGAAGCTTTCTTT. It codes for CASSIQPAGSTEAFF. The complete variable domain, with remaining parts taken from reference TRBV7-3 and TRBJ1-1, reads GAGVSQTPSNKVTEKGKYVELRCDPISGHTALYWYRQSLGQGPEFLIYFQGTGAADDSGLPNDRFFAVRPEGSVSTLKIQRTERGDSAVYLCASSIQPAGSTEAFFGQGTRLTVV.

The chain uses TRBV5-1 and TRBJ1-1; D call uncertain. The V gene's germline CDR1 is SGHRS and CDR2 YFSETQ. Trimming pared 4 bases from V and 4 bases from J, leaving 14 bases between. This CDR3 is built from 14 residues. CDR3: CASSPEGSGTEAFF. In DNA form, the CDR3 reads TGCGCCAGCAGCCCTGAGGGTTCCGGCACTGAAGCTTTCTTT. Combining the CDR3 with reference TRBV5-1 and TRBJ1-1 gives the whole variable domain KAGVTQTPRYLIKTRGQQVTLSCSPISGHRSVSWYQQTPGQGLQFLFEYFSETQRNKGNFPGRFSGRQFSNSRSEMNVSTLELGDSALYLCASSPEGSGTEAFFGQGTRLTVV.

V is TRBV18 and J is TRBJ2-1; a weak D match, TRBD2 (6 bases). This CDR3 spans 15 amino acids. Germline V CDR1 and CDR2: KGHSH, LQKENI. V was clipped by 0 bases and J by 6 bases, with 12 bases between them. CDR3 DNA: TGTGCCAGCTCACCACCGTCCGGGAGCATCAATGAGCAGTTCTTC. This codes for CASSPPSGSINEQFF. Full variable domain (missing parts from reference TRBV18 and TRBJ2-1): NAGVMQNPRHLVRRRGQEARLRCSPMKGHSHVYWYRQLPEEGLKFMVYLQKENIIDESGMPKERFSAEFPKEGPSILRIQQVVRGDSAAYFCASSPPSGSINEQFFGPGTRLTVL.

J is TRBJ1-1 and V is TRBV18; D perhaps matches TRBD1 (5 bases). The length of the CDR3 is 17 residues. From germline, CDR1 is KGHSH and CDR2 LQKENI. V was trimmed by 1 base and J by 1 base, leaving 16 bases between them. In DNA form, the CDR3 reads TGTGCCAGCTCACCACGTCCCGAGGGGCCCAGGAACACTGAAGCTTTCTTT. Encoded protein: CASSPRPEGPRNTEAFF.